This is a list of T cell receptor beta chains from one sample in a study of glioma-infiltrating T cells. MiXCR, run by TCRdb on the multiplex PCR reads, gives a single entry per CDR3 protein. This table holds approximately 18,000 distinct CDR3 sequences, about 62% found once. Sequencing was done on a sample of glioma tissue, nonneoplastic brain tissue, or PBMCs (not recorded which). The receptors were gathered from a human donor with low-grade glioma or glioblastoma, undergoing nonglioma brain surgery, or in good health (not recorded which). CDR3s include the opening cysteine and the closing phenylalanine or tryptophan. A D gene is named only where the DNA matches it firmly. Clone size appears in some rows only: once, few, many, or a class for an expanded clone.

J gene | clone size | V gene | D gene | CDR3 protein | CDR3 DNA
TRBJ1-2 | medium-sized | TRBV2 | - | CASRKGSTRLVYGYTF | TGTGCCAGCAGAAAGGGATCGACACGCTTGGTCTATGGCTACACCTTC
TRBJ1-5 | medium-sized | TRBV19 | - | CASSKDRYQPQHF | TGTGCCAGTAGTAAAGACAGATATCAGCCCCAGCATTTT
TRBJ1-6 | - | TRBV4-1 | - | CASSQDWGGDSPPHF | TGCGCCAGCAGCCAAGATTGGGGGGGGGACTCACCCCCCCACTTT
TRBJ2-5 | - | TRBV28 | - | CASSLINQETQYF | TGTGCCAGCAGTTTGATAAATCAAGAGACCCAGTACTTC
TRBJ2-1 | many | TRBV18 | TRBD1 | CASSPTGQGMNEQFF | TGTGCCAGCTCACCGACGGGACAGGGGATGAATGAGCAGTTCTTC
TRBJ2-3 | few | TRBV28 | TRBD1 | CASSLLDRQLDTQYF | TGTGCCAGCAGTTTATTGGACAGGCAGCTGGATACGCAGTATTTT
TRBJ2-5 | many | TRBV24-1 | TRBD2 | CATSETGGVDTQYF | TGTGCCACCAGTGAAACGGGGGGGGTAGATACCCAGTACTTC
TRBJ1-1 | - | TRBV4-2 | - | CASSGGAVDTEAFF | TGTGCCAGCAGCGGGGGGGCGGTGGACACTGAAGCTTTCTTT
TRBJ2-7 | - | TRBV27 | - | CASSLDQGVNEQYF | TGTGCCAGCAGTTTAGATCAGGGAGTCAACGAGCAGTACTTC
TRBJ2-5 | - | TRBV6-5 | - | CASTSQETQYF | TGTGCCAGCACCTCCCAAGAGACCCAGTACTTC
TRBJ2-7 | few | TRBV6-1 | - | CASSTLYGQGSYEQYF | TGTGCCAGCAGTACTCTATACGGGCAGGGGAGCTACGAGCAGTACTTC
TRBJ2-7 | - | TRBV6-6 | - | CASRADPGLPGMDEQYF | TGTGCCAGCAGGGCCGACCCGGGACTCCCAGGTATGGACGAGCAGTACTTC
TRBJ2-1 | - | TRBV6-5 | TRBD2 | CASSSSWGLAYNEQFF | TGTGCCAGCAGCTCGTCTTGGGGACTAGCGTACAATGAGCAGTTCTTC
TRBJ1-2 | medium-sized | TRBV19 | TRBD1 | CASRTGQGPYGYTF | TGTGCCAGTCGGACAGGCCAGGGGCCGTATGGCTACACCTTC
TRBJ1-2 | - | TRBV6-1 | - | CASSEAGFSTNYGYTF | TGTGCCAGCAGTGAAGCCGGTTTCAGTACCAACTATGGCTACACCTTC
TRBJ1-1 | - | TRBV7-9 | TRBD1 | CASSLTGRTEAFF | TGTGCCAGCAGCTTGACAGGGCGCACTGAAGCTTTCTTT
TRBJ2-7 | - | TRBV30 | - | CAWDGRQGEQYF | TGTGCCTGGGATGGACGTCAGGGCGAGCAGTACTTC
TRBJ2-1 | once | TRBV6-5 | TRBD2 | CASSSYSLAGVRNEQFF | TGTGCCAGCAGTTCCTATAGCCTAGCGGGAGTACGCAATGAGCAGTTCTTC
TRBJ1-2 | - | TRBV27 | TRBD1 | CASSPWTGRNNYGYTF | TGTGCCAGCAGTCCCTGGACAGGGCGAAATAACTATGGCTACACCTTC
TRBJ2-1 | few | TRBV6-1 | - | CASRTGANYNEQFF | TGTGCCAGCAGAACGGGGGCCAACTACAATGAGCAGTTCTTC
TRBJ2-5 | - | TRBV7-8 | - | CASTLTQETQYF | TGTGCCAGCACCCTTACTCAAGAGACCCAGTACTTC
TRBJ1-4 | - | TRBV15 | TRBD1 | CANSRVTGTAVEKLFF | TGTGCCAACAGCAGAGTTACAGGGACAGCAGTTGAAAAACTGTTTTTT
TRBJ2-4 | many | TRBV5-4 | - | CASRDLAKNIQYF | TGTGCCAGCAGGGATCTAGCCAAAAACATTCAGTACTTC
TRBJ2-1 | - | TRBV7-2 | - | CATPRLDSYNEQFF | TGTGCCACTCCGAGGTTGGACTCCTACAATGAGCAGTTCTTC
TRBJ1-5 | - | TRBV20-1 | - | CSARRQAFNQPQHF | TGCAGTGCTAGACGACAGGCCTTCAATCAGCCCCAGCATTTT
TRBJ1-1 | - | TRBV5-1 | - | CASSLSYATENTEAFF | TGCGCCAGCAGCTTGAGTTATGCGACAGAGAACACTGAAGCTTTCTTT
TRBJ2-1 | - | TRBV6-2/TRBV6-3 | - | CASSYGEQFF | TGTGCCAGCAGTTACGGTGAGCAGTTCTTC
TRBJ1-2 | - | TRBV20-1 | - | CSARDNNYGYTF | TGCAGTGCTAGAGACAACAACTATGGCTACACCTTC